The 11 T cell receptor beta chains presented below share a single source sample, sequenced in a study of blood T cells in healthy people across ages. It was with a sample-barcoded 5' primer and a J-beta primer mix that a second PCR of about 6 to 12 cycles was run. TCRdb passed the 5' RACE reads through MiXCR, listing each CDR3 protein once. Of about 1.8 million distinct CDR3 sequences listed, just under 50% were seen once; the top ten hold over 2%. Input material: blood. The receptors shown here come from a woman aged 40 to 49 in good health.

This clonotype was observed a handful of times. V usage is TRBV12-3 or TRBV12-4 and J usage is TRBJ1-6; perhaps TRBD1 as D (6 bases). The V gene lost 6 bases and the J gene lost 8 bases, with 11 bases spanning the gap. The CDR3 has 13 amino acids. CDR3 DNA sequence: TGTGCCAGCAGCCAAAGACAGGATTCACCCCTCCACTTT. Translation gives CASSQRQDSPLHF.

The rearrangement joins TRBV6-6 to TRBJ1-1, with D perhaps TRBD1 (5 bases). Trimming pared 2 bases from V and 3 bases from J, leaving 13 bases between. CDR1 and CDR2 (germline): MNHNY, SVGAGI (reference sequence). This CDR3 contains 15 residues. CDR3 nucleotide sequence: TGTGCCAGCAGTTACGACCGCATCAGGGACACTGAAGCTTTCTTT. Translation gives CASSYDRIRDTEAFF.

The chain is built from TRBV7-6 and TRBJ2-7, with 9 bases fitting TRBD1. The CDR3 extends over 17 amino acids. V lost 2 bases and J lost 1; bases outside the gene matches: 9. Germline loops: CDR1 SGHVS, CDR2 FNYEAQ. CDR3 bases: TGTGCCAGCAGCTTAAACCCCCGACAGGGGGTTTCCTACGAGCAGTACTTC. This gives the protein CASSLNPRQGVSYEQYF.

This chain uses TRBV5-6 with TRBJ2-1; D unclear. Trimming took 5 bases from V and 5 from J, leaving 14 bases between them. The germline gives CDR1 SGHDT, CDR2 YYEEEE. The CDR3 runs 14 residues. The CDR3 coding sequence is TGTGCCAGCAGACCCGGTCGACTCGACAATGAGCAGTTCTTC. Amino acids: CASRPGRLDNEQFF.

At least ten counts were recorded for this clonotype. CDR3 residues: CASSFPTGPYEQYF. CDR3 coding DNA: TGTGCCAGCAGTTTTCCGACAGGGCCCTACGAGCAGTACTTC. This chain links TRBV28 with TRBJ2-7; TRBD1 matches at 7 bases. The CDR3 contains 14 residues. CDR1 MDHEN and CDR2 SYDVKM come from the germline V gene. V lost 3 bases, J lost 2 bases, and 4 bases stayed unmatched.

This sequence joins TRBV20-1 and TRBJ2-7; the match to TRBD1 covers 9 bases. The J segment lost 7 bases and the V segment lost 3 bases, leaving 16 bases of the junction unmatched. The CDR3 has 16 amino acids. CDR1 is DFQATT and CDR2 is SNEGSKA in the germline V gene (reference sequence). CDR3 protein: CSASSGTGSSYNEQYF. CDR3 nucleotides: TGCAGTGCTAGCTCCGGGACAGGGAGCTCCTACAATGAGCAGTACTTC.

V gene TRBV5-1 combines with J gene TRBJ1-2; D is unresolved. This CDR3 spans 14 amino acids. Deletions cut 5 bases from V and 8 bases from J, with 19 bases between. Germline V gene sequence: CDR1 SGHRS, CDR2 YFSETQ. The CDR3 loop reads CASRDRGPNDGYTF. CDR3 bases: TGCGCCAGCAGGGACCGCGGCCCCAACGACGGCTACACCTTC.

This clonotype turned up a few times. The rearrangement uses TRBV15 and TRBJ2-1; perhaps TRBD1 as D (6 bases). Trimming took 2 bases from V and 11 from J, leaving 10 bases between them. The germline CDR1 and CDR2 sequences are LNHNV and YYDKDF (reference sequence). The CDR3 runs to 12 residues. The CDR3, as DNA: TGTGCCACCAGCAGACAGGGGAAGAAGCAGTTCTTC. Protein: CATSRQGKKQFF.

This clonotype was observed a handful of times. The DNA for the CDR3 is TGCAGTGCAACCGGGGGACAGGGGAAAAACATTCAGTACTTC. It yields the protein CSATGGQGKNIQYF. This chain connects TRBV20-1 to TRBJ2-4; 10 nucleotides match TRBD1. Germline CDR1 is DFQATT and CDR2 is SNEGSKA (reference sequence). J lost 4 bases, V lost 6 bases, and 6 bases had no gene match. The CDR3 totals 14 residues.

This clonotype was seen a handful of times. The chain carries TRBV4-3 and TRBJ2-3; D gene ambiguous. The CDR3 sequence is 8 residues long. V was shortened by 10 bases and J by 10 bases, with 6 bases between the two germline ends. Per the germline V gene, CDR1 is LGHNA and CDR2 is YSLEER. This chain's CDR3 is CATEPQYF. For the CDR3, the DNA is TGCGCCACTGAGCCGCAGTATTTT.

The chain is built from TRBV7-2 and TRBJ2-3; tentatively, D is TRBD1 (6 bases). Germline V gene lookup returns CDR1 SGHTA and CDR2 FQGNSA. V gave up 0 bases and J gave up 8 bases, with 12 bases separating them. This CDR3 region has 14 residues. The CDR3 loop is CASSLAGAQGTQYF. DNA for the CDR3: TGTGCCAGCAGCTTAGCGGGGGCGCAAGGTACGCAGTATTTT.